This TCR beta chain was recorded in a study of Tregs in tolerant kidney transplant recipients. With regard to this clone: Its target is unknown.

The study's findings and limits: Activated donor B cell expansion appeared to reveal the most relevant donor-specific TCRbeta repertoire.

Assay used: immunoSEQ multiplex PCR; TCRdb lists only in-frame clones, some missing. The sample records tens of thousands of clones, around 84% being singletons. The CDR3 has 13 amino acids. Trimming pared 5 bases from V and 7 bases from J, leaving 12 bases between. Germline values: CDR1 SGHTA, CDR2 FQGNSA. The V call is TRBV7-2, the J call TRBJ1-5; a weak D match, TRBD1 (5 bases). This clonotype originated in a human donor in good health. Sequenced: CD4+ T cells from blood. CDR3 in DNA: TGTGCCAGCAGCCGGATGCGGGGGCAGCCCCAGCATTTT. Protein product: CASSRMRGQPQHF. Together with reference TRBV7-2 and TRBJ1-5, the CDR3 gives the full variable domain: GAGVSQSPSNKVTEKGKDVELRCDPISGHTALYWYRQSLGQGLEFLIYFQGNSAPDKSGLPSDRFSAERTGGSVSTLTIQRTQQEDSAVYLCASSRMRGQPQHFGDGTRLSIL.